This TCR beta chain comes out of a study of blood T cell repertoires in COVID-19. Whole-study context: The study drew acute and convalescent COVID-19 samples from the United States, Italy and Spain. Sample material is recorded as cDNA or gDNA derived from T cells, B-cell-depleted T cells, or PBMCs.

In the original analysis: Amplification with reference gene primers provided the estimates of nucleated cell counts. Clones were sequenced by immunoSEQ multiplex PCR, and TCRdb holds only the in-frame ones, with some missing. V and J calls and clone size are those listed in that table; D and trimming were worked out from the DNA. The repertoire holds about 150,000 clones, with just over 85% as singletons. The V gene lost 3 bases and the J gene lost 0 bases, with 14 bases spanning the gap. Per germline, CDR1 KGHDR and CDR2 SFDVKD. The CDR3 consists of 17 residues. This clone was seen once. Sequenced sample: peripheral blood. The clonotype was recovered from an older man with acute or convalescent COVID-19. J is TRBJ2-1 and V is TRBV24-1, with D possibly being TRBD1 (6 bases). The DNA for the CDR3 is TGTGCCACCAGTGATAGAGGAACAGGGAGCTCCTACAATGAGCAGTTCTTC. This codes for CATSDRGTGSSYNEQFF.